This passage covers 4 T cell receptor beta chains from one sample sequenced in a study of T cells in Graves' hyperthyroidism and ophthalmopathy. Amplified regions were TCR beta CDR3 sequences from RNA transcripts. The TCR CDR3 first-round RT-PCR relied on the HTBI primer set. TCRdb re-derived calls from the multiplex PCR reads in MiXCR, one entry per CDR3 protein. The sample lists some 250,000 distinct CDR3 sequences, 13% to 15% seen once, with roughly 14% in the top ten. Source material: blood. The receptor source for this set is a woman aged 40-49 years with Graves' hyperthyroidism that later progressed to Graves' ophthalmopathy.

This clonotype was picked up many times. This rearrangement joins TRBV7-9 to TRBJ1-4; tentatively, D is TRBD1 (6 bases). This CDR3 contains 14 residues. Germline V gives CDR1 SEHNR, CDR2 FQNEAQ (reference sequence). V lost 3 bases and J 2 bases, leaving 7 bases between the germline ends. The CDR3 loop reads CASSFGGTNEKLFF. Written as DNA, the CDR3 is TGTGCCAGCAGCTTTGGGGGCACTAATGAAAAACTGTTTTTT.

There are many counts of this clonotype. V and J are TRBV20-1 and TRBJ2-3; 10 bases line up with TRBD2. With V trimmed by 0 bases and J by 5 bases, 14 bases remained unmatched. This CDR3 contains 18 residues. Germline V CDR1 and CDR2: DFQATT, SNEGSKA (reference sequence). This CDR3 reads CSARDTYWLAGVGDTQYF. Here the CDR3 DNA reads TGCAGTGCTAGAGATACCTACTGGCTAGCGGGAGTTGGAGATACGCAGTATTTT.

This clonotype appeared many times. The CDR3: CASSQEGTGNTIYF. Written as DNA, the CDR3 is TGTGCCAGCAGCCAAGAGGGGACTGGAAACACCATATATTTT. V gene TRBV3-1 combines with J gene TRBJ1-3; no definite D call. This CDR3 has 14 residues. The ends were cut back, 0 bases at V and 2 bases at J, with 5 bases in the middle. CDR1 is LGHDT and CDR2 is YNNKEL in the germline V gene (reference sequence).

The table lists this clonotype with many counts. The rearrangement links TRBV12-3 or TRBV12-4 to TRBJ2-5; no firm D call. The germline V and J ends were trimmed by 2 bases and 1 base, with 14 bases remaining between them. The CDR3 is 16 residues long. In DNA form, the CDR3 reads TGTGCCAGCAGTTTAAGACAAAGACACCTCCAAGAGACCCAGTACTTC. It is translated as CASSLRQRHLQETQYF.